The entry below describes one T cell receptor beta chain. The target of this receptor is not known. Per-nucleotide qualities are absent, and no much larger clonotype sits a single base away. V is shortened by 6 bases, J by 1 base, and the region joining them spans 7 bases. Inclusive of the bounding cysteine and phenylalanine, the CDR3 is 12 residues long. The retained sequence is limited to the CDR3, 36 bases, with the frame set at the first base. A case-control design nested within a healthcare worker cohort in London, UK, was used, with weekly nasopharyngeal swab PCR tests and blood sampling performed. Healthcare workers were recruited between 23 and 31 March 2020, during the week of the UK lockdown, and were followed weekly for up to about 16 weeks. This sample was taken from a study of early T cells in non-severe SARS-CoV-2 infection (dated by TCRdb to the early 2020s). Describing the broader study: Bulk RNA from unsorted whole blood was used for TCR sequencing, so alpha and beta chains could not be paired. Overall study results and their limits: VDJdb matching was skewed toward anti-spike CD8 responses and likely underestimated virus-specific expansions, missing private and CD4 specificities.

Library preparation used 5' RACE. The listed sequencing device is NextSeq 500. The TCR library protocol attached unique molecular identifiers to individual cDNA molecules to correct for sequencing error and PCR bias. Both TCR alpha and beta chains were sequenced, and tight co-correlation was observed between alpha and beta sequence abundances in each sample. For the original study's pipeline: Decombinator V4 was used to annotate TCR sequences for V gene, J gene and CDR3. Expanded TCRs were defined as changing significantly between any two time points under a Poisson model with p below 0.0001. TCR abundances were normalised to the total number of TCRs sequenced per sample and expressed as counts per million. TRAV1-2 paired with TRAJ12, TRAJ20 or TRAJ33 defined MAIT TCRs, while TRAV10 paired with TRAJ18 defined iNKT TCRs. A search of VDJdb, accessed on 1 November 2021, was run for TCRs annotated to CMV, EBV and SARS-CoV-2, with TCRs annotated for multiple antigens excluded. TCRdb's own reprocessing of the public reads used fastp at Q25 and MiXCR and kept productive beta chains. Entries are consolidated by CDR3 protein sequence, retaining the most common genes and DNA. The V and J calls were determined by TCRdb, not by the authors. Here the sample has some 77,000 distinct CDR3 sequences; 13% occur a single time. Jointly, the top ten make up 1.1% of the sample.

This sequence originates from an adult who was a healthcare worker with PCR-confirmed SARS-CoV-2 infection or an uninfected control (not recorded which). Sequenced material: whole blood. The chain joins TRBV12-3 or TRBV12-4 to TRBJ2-7; the D gene assignment is ambiguous. The nucleotide sequence reads TGTGCCAGCAGCGCCGGGTCCTACGAGCAGTACTTC. Protein translation: CASSAGSYEQYF.